This T cell receptor (beta chain) emerged from a study of blood T cells in healthy people across ages. Study as a whole: Template switching caught about one barcoded beta molecule for each two T cells.

This clonotype was seen more than once but under ten times. Trimming took 5 bases from V and 10 from J; bases not matched to a gene: 5. The CDR3 length is 12 residues. Germline-derived CDR1 and CDR2 are LGHNT and FRNRAP. It was with a sample-barcoded 5' primer and a J-beta primer mix that a second PCR of roughly 6 to 12 cycles was run. TCRdb fed the 5' RACE reads into MiXCR, producing one record per CDR3 protein. The sample shows 800,000 or so distinct CDR3 sequences, around 62% of them seen only once. Material for sequencing was blood. This receptor was obtained from a man aged 25-45 years in good health. The rearrangement links TRBV12-5 to TRBJ2-1; 7 positions agree with TRBD2. The CDR3 DNA reads TGTGCTAGTGGTCCCGGGACTATGGAGCAGTTCTTC. Amino acid sequence: CASGPGTMEQFF.